The 30 T cell receptor beta chains below were found in one sample sequenced in a study of T cell responses to AZD1222 COVID-19 vaccine. The method was immunoSEQ multiplex PCR; TCRdb's version includes in-frame clones alone and lacks a portion of them. The data show 100,000 or so clones, 85% to 90% seen once. Specimen: peripheral blood, collected on day 0 of AZD1222 vaccination. Receptors were obtained from an adult in good health.

A word on this clone: The same CDR3 can be traced to other DNA sequences in this sample. The chain uses TRBV4-2 and TRBJ2-2, with D hard to call. V was cut by 2 bases and J by 4 bases, with 2 bases left in between. The CDR3 loop spans 12 amino acids. Germline values: CDR1 LGHNA, CDR2 YNFKEQ. The CDR3 is CASSQPTGELFF. CDR3 coding DNA: TGTGCCAGCAGCCAACCCACCGGGGAGCTGTTTTTT.

The chain uses TRBV28 and TRBJ2-1; 12 positions match TRBD2. Trimming removed 5 bases from V and 7 bases from J; junction bases left unmatched: 3. This CDR3 has 14 residues. Germline-derived CDR1 and CDR2 are MDHEN and SYDVKM. The CDR3 loop reads CASSPGTSGNEQFF. CDR3 nucleotides: TGTGCCAGCAGTCCAGGGACTAGCGGGAATGAGCAGTTCTTC.

This clone was seen only a few times. The chain is built from TRBV5-4 and TRBJ1-3, with unresolved D. The germline CDR1 and CDR2 sequences are SGHNT and YYREEE (reference sequence). Trimming pared 0 bases from V and 4 bases from J, leaving 14 bases between. The CDR3 totals 16 residues. The CDR3 DNA sequence: TGTGCCAGCAGCTTGGCCAAGATAGGGAGCGGAAACACCATATATTTT. Its translation is CASSLAKIGSGNTIYF.

The J gene is TRBJ2-1, the V gene TRBV7-8; the match to TRBD1 covers 9 bases. The V segment lost 6 bases and the J segment 3 bases; nucleotides outside the gene matches: 3. The germline V gene encodes CDR1 SGHVS and CDR2 FQNEAQ. The CDR3 is 14 residues long. CDR3 sequence (DNA): TGTGCCAGCAGGAGACAGGGGGTCTACAATGAGCAGTTCTTC. Protein sequence: CASRRQGVYNEQFF.

This sequence joins TRBV7-9 and TRBJ1-3; D is possibly TRBD1 (5 bases). The germline V and J ends were trimmed by 3 bases and 2 bases, with 14 bases remaining between them. This CDR3 has 16 residues. Per germline, CDR1 SEHNR and CDR2 FQNEAQ (reference sequence). CDR3 nucleotide sequence: TGTGCCAGCAGCTTTCAAACCCCCAGGGCTGGAAACACCATATATTTT. Amino acids: CASSFQTPRAGNTIYF.

The chain couples TRBV6-2 or TRBV6-3 to TRBJ1-2, with D perhaps TRBD1 (5 bases). V was clipped by 2 bases and J by 5 bases, with 18 bases between them. Germline V CDR1 and CDR2: MNHEY, SVGEGT. This CDR3 is 16 amino acids long. CDR3 DNA sequence: TGTGCCAGCAGTTACAATCGGGAAGGGGCAGCGTATGGCTACACCTTC. It is translated as CASSYNREGAAYGYTF.

This chain uses TRBV11-1 with TRBJ1-2; D perhaps matches TRBD1 (6 bases). Germline V gene data show CDR1 as SGHAT and CDR2 as FQDESV (reference sequence). CDR3 size: 13 residues. V was cut by 5 bases and J by 3 bases, with 10 bases left in between. CDR3 protein: CASSEGQHYGYTF. The DNA for the CDR3 is TGTGCCAGCAGCGAAGGACAGCACTATGGCTACACCTTC. Looking up the rest from reference TRBV11-1 and TRBJ1-2 gives the full variable domain: EAEVAQSPRYKITEKSQAVAFWCDPISGHATLYWYRQILGQGPELLVQFQDESVVDDSQLPKDRFSAERLKGVDSTLKIQPAELGDSAMYLCASSEGQHYGYTFGSGTRLTVV.

The V call is TRBV4-2, the J call TRBJ2-1, with D uncertain. V was cut by 0 bases and J by 7 bases, with 13 bases left in between. The length of the CDR3 is 15 residues. Germline CDR1 and CDR2: LGHNA and YNFKEQ. Written as DNA, the CDR3 is TGTGCCAGCAGCCAAGAACATTCCTGGGGAAATGAGCAGTTCTTC. The encoded protein is CASSQEHSWGNEQFF.

V is TRBV27 and J is TRBJ1-6, with a weak D call TRBD1 (5 bases). Germline CDR1 MNHEY, CDR2 SMNVEV (reference sequence). Between the trimmed V and J ends, which lost 3 bases and 7 bases, there was a span of 19 bases. The length of the CDR3 is 17 residues. The DNA of the CDR3 is TGTGCCAGCAGTTTCTCCGGGACCCCCATCAGGAATTCACCCCTCCACTTT. It yields the protein CASSFSGTPIRNSPLHF.

The chain couples TRBV27 to TRBJ1-3, with 8 bases lining up with TRBD1. The CDR3 runs 15 residues. J gave up 3 bases and V 6 bases, and 7 bases lay outside the gene matches. CDR1 and CDR2 from the germline V gene are MNHEY and SMNVEV (reference sequence). CDR3 residues: CASRGVDRGGNTIYF. The CDR3 DNA follows: TGTGCCAGCAGGGGAGTAGACAGGGGTGGAAACACCATATATTTT.

The gene calls are TRBV7-8 and TRBJ2-1, with D perhaps matching TRBD1 or TRBD2 (5 bases each). Germline CDR1 SGHVS, CDR2 FQNEAQ. With 5 bases removed from V and 2 bases from J, the gap between germline ends came to 13 bases. This CDR3 is built from 15 residues. The CDR3: CASSPGGATYNEQFF. The CDR3 DNA is TGTGCCAGCAGCCCTGGGGGAGCTACCTACAATGAGCAGTTCTTC.

The chain is built from TRBV6-1 and TRBJ1-6; no definite D call. This CDR3 region has 14 residues. Germline V gene lookup returns CDR1 MNHNS and CDR2 SASEGT. Trimming stripped 1 base from V and 9 bases from J, with 10 bases between. The CDR3 sequence: CASSEVAVVSPLHF. CDR3 nucleotides: TGTGCCAGCAGTGAAGTAGCAGTGGTTTCACCCCTCCACTTT.

The chain recombines TRBV14 with TRBJ2-1; weak D call: TRBD2 (5 bases). Trimming took off 0 bases at V and 6 bases at J, with 12 bases between the two ends. Looked up from germline, CDR1 is SGHDN and CDR2 is FVKESK. This CDR3 has 15 residues. The DNA for the CDR3 is TGTGCCAGCAGCCAAGAGAGGGTTTTGACCAATGAGCAGTTCTTC. This gives the protein CASSQERVLTNEQFF.

This chain's CDR3 is CASSATSRDTEAFF. The CDR3, as DNA: TGTGCCAGCAGTGCTACAAGTCGGGACACTGAAGCTTTCTTT. V and J are TRBV6-4 and TRBJ1-1; D remains unclear. The germline V gene encodes CDR1 MRHNA and CDR2 SNTAGT. The CDR3 loop spans 14 amino acids. Trimming left V 4 bases short and J 3 bases short, with 12 bases between.

The genes are TRBV9 and TRBJ2-1, with a possible D match to TRBD2 (5 bases). CDR1 SGDLS and CDR2 YYNGEE come from the germline V gene. Trimming pared 0 bases from V and 9 bases from J, leaving 13 bases between. The CDR3 is made up of 14 amino acids. In DNA form, the CDR3 reads TGTGCCAGCAGCGTAGGGGCCCTAGCTAGTGAGCAGTTCTTC. The encoded protein is CASSVGALASEQFF.

The chain is built from TRBV3-1 (or the pseudogene TRBV3-2) and TRBJ2-7; D gene uncertain. The V end was cut by 4 bases, the J end by 1 base, with 11 bases between. Per the germline V gene, CDR1 is LGHDT and CDR2 is YNNKEL (reference sequence). The CDR3 covers 14 residues. The CDR3 coding sequence is TGTGCCAGCAGCCTCGGGCCCTTTTCCTACGAGCAGTACTTC. Translating gives CASSLGPFSYEQYF.

This chain links TRBV30 with TRBJ1-1; TRBD1 might be the D (6 bases). CDR1 is GTSNPN, CDR2 SVGIG, per germline (reference sequence). This CDR3 region has 16 residues. Trimming stripped 0 bases from V and 0 bases from J, with 14 bases between. The CDR3 reads CAWSVPGHPMNTEAFF. The CDR3 DNA reads as TGTGCCTGGAGTGTTCCGGGACACCCCATGAACACTGAAGCTTTCTTT. The full variable domain, its missing parts supplied by reference TRBV30 and TRBJ1-1, is SQTIHQWPATLVQPVGSPLSLECTVEGTSNPNLYWYRQAAGRGLQLLFYSVGIGQISSEVPQNLSASRPQDRQFILSSKKLLLSDSGFYLCAWSVPGHPMNTEAFFGQGTRLTVV.

The chain combines TRBV27 with TRBJ1-1; 7 bases match TRBD1. This CDR3 is 14 amino acids long. Germline CDR1 reads MNHEY; CDR2 reads SMNVEV (reference sequence). V shed 3 bases, J shed 5 bases, and the junction held 6 bases outside the gene matches. CDR3 nucleotide sequence: TGTGCCAGCAGTTTTAGGGGGCTTTGGACTGAAGCTTTCTTT. As protein: CASSFRGLWTEAFF.

The chain carries TRBV6-2 or TRBV6-3 and TRBJ1-4, with TRBD1 as a possible D gene (5 bases). CDR1 is MNHEY, CDR2 SVGEGT, per germline. The CDR3 runs to 14 residues. V was shortened by 2 bases and J by 8 bases, with 12 bases between the two germline ends. As DNA, the CDR3 is TGTGCCAGCAGTTACAGGGACTTGTCGGAAAAACTGTTTTTT. It codes for CASSYRDLSEKLFF.

This sequence joins TRBV19 and TRBJ2-1; D is possibly TRBD1 (6 bases). The germline gives CDR1 LNHDA, CDR2 SQIVND (reference sequence). The CDR3 covers 16 residues. With 6 bases removed from V and 4 bases from J, the gap between germline ends came to 19 bases. The CDR3 DNA follows: TGTGCCAGTAGCGGCCTGAGAGGGGGTAAATACAATGAGCAGTTCTTC. This codes for CASSGLRGGKYNEQFF.

This clone was detected only once. The V call is TRBV7-9, the J call TRBJ2-7; unclear D gene. V was clipped by 1 base and J by 7 bases, with 5 bases between them. This CDR3 is built from 11 residues. Per germline, CDR1 SEHNR and CDR2 FQNEAQ (reference sequence). The CDR3 sequence: CASSLGREQYF. CDR3 DNA: TGTGCCAGCAGCTTAGGTCGGGAGCAGTACTTC.

The chain is built from TRBV7-9 and TRBJ2-5; 14 nucleotides align to TRBD2. This CDR3 contains 17 residues. Germline trimming cut 5 bases from V and 3 bases from J; bases unmatched to any gene: 8. Germline-derived CDR1 and CDR2 are SEHNR and FQNEAQ (reference sequence). CDR3 sequence reads: CASSPGLAGVREETQYF. CDR3 coding DNA: TGTGCCAGCAGCCCGGGACTAGCGGGAGTTCGGGAAGAGACCCAGTACTTC.

This clone was seen once. The chain carries TRBV28 and TRBJ2-3; D possibly corresponds to TRBD1 (5 bases). CDR3 length equals 16 residues. The V gene lost 4 bases and the J gene lost 1 base, with 15 bases spanning the gap. Germline CDR1 and CDR2: MDHEN and SYDVKM. For the CDR3, the DNA is TGTGCCAGCAGTTCCCGGACACCGCACCGCACAGATACGCAGTATTTT. Residues: CASSSRTPHRTDTQYF. Looking up the rest from reference TRBV28 and TRBJ2-3 gives the full variable domain: DVKVTQSSRYLVKRTGEKVFLECVQDMDHENMFWYRQDPGLGLRLIYFSYDVKMKEKGDIPEGYSVSREKKERFSLILESASTNQTSMYLCASSSRTPHRTDTQYFGPGTRLTVL.

The chain recombines TRBV3-1 (or the pseudogene TRBV3-2) with TRBJ2-7; 7 positions match TRBD1. Per the germline V gene, CDR1 is LGHDT and CDR2 is YNNKEL (reference sequence). The CDR3 sequence is 17 residues long. The junction had 13 bases not matched to a gene; V was cut back by 5 bases and J by 0 bases. In DNA form, the CDR3 reads TGTGCCAGCAGCGACGAGCGACAGGGCGAGAGCTCCTACGAGCAGTACTTC. This codes for CASSDERQGESSYEQYF.

The chain recombines TRBV5-5 with TRBJ2-1, with 9 positions matching TRBD2. The CDR3 consists of 16 residues. Germline CDR1 is SGHKS and CDR2 is YYEKEE (reference sequence). The V gene end was trimmed by 0 bases and the J gene end by 4 bases; junction bases not matched to a gene: 5. The CDR3 nucleotides are TGTGCCAGCAGCTTGGACGGGCTAGCGGGGTACAATGAGCAGTTCTTC. Its translation is CASSLDGLAGYNEQFF.

This chain joins TRBV9 and TRBJ2-5, with a weak D call TRBD1 (5 bases). V shed 0 bases and J shed 1 base, with 13 bases lying between them. From germline, CDR1 is SGDLS and CDR2 YYNGEE. This CDR3 has 16 amino acids. The CDR3 nucleotides are TGTGCCAGCAGCGTAGGACAGTCGCAAGGCCAAGAGACCCAGTACTTC. This codes for CASSVGQSQGQETQYF.

This sequence joins TRBV7-9 and TRBJ2-5, with D hard to call. CDR3 length equals 13 residues. V was cut by 1 base and J by 2 bases, with 5 bases left in between. In germline, CDR1 is SEHNR, CDR2 FQNEAQ (reference sequence). The CDR3 loop is CASSLGPQETQYF. CDR3 DNA: TGTGCCAGCAGCTTAGGGCCTCAAGAGACCCAGTACTTC.

This sequence joins TRBV2 and TRBJ1-2, with D possibly matching TRBD1 (5 bases). The CDR3 is 17 amino acids. V lost 0 bases to trimming and J lost 0 bases, with 14 bases between them. Germline CDR1 and CDR2: SNHLY and FYNNEI. For the CDR3, the DNA is TGTGCCAGCAGTGAAGCGCTGCGTAGGGGTACTAACTATGGCTACACCTTC. This translates into CASSEALRRGTNYGYTF.

The V and J genes are TRBV7-9 and TRBJ2-5; unclear D gene. Trimming cost V 3 bases and J 4 bases, with 3 bases left between them. Germline V gene lookup returns CDR1 SEHNR and CDR2 FQNEAQ (reference sequence). This CDR3 has 11 amino acids. CDR3 bases: TGTGCCAGCAGCTTTCGAGAGACCCAGTACTTC. Amino acids: CASSFRETQYF.

This chain links TRBV3-1 (or the pseudogene TRBV3-2) with TRBJ2-3; 13 bases line up with TRBD2. The germline CDR1 and CDR2 sequences are LGHDT and YNNKEL (reference sequence). The CDR3 covers 17 residues. V gave up 3 bases and J gave up 1 base; unmatched junction bases: 4. The CDR3 is CASSQGGLAGGTDTQYF. The CDR3 nucleotides are TGTGCCAGCAGCCAGGGAGGACTAGCGGGGGGCACAGATACGCAGTATTTT.